These 9 T cell receptor beta chains originate from one sample sequenced in a study of T-cell memory formation after mild COVID-19. TCRdb independently ran MiXCR on the 5' RACE reads; one entry per CDR3 protein. The table shows about 560,000 distinct CDR3 sequences, with around 16% occurring only once. The sample taken for sequencing was PBMCs or a T cell subset sorted from them (not recorded which). Receptor source: an adult woman who had mild COVID-19 (a few samples of this study predate the infection). Cell type and time point are not known.

This rearrangement joins TRBV27 to TRBJ2-1; D is unclear. Trimming stripped 6 bases from V and 10 bases from J, with 10 bases between. This CDR3 comprises 11 residues. Germline assignment: CDR1 MNHEY and CDR2 SMNVEV (reference sequence). The CDR3: CASSLGPEQFF. Written as DNA, the CDR3 is TGTGCCAGCAGCCTCGGGCCAGAGCAGTTCTTC.

This clonotype was counted only a few times. The chain recombines TRBV29-1 with TRBJ1-2, with 7 bases identical to TRBD1. CDR3 length equals 14 residues. CDR1 SQVTM and CDR2 ANQGSEA come from the germline V gene. Trimming removed 7 bases from V and 2 bases from J; junction bases left unmatched: 10. In DNA, the CDR3 is TGCAGCGCCGAAGGGACAGCAGAGAACTATGGCTACACCTTC. Residues: CSAEGTAENYGYTF.

This clonotype was recorded a few times. The CDR3 loop is CATSDRQGKGYTF. The CDR3 nucleotides read TGTGCCACCAGTGACCGACAGGGAAAAGGCTACACCTTC. The V and J genes are TRBV24-1 and TRBJ1-2; the match to TRBD1 covers 7 bases. Trimming cost V 4 bases and J 8 bases; bases outside gene matches: 6. This CDR3 contains 13 residues. In germline, CDR1 is KGHDR, CDR2 SFDVKD.

There are a few counts of this clonotype. This sequence joins TRBV28 and TRBJ2-1; 7 bases are a match to TRBD2. The V and J ends lost 6 bases and 0 bases, in that order; junction bases with no gene match: 5. CDR1 is MDHEN and CDR2 is SYDVKM in the germline V gene. The CDR3 spans 15 residues. CDR3: CASRPSGVSYNEQFF. The CDR3 DNA reads TGTGCCAGCAGACCTAGCGGAGTCTCCTACAATGAGCAGTTCTTC.

The chain employs TRBV11-3 and TRBJ2-2; D is unclear. Germline CDR1 is SGHNT and CDR2 is YENEEA. The CDR3 has 15 amino acids. Trimming took 5 bases from V and 4 from J, leaving 14 bases between them. Written as DNA, the CDR3 is TGTGCCAGCAGCCGCGGTATTTTTCGCACCGGGGAGCTGTTTTTT. Encoded protein: CASSRGIFRTGELFF.

This sequence joins TRBV6-6 and TRBJ2-5; unclear D gene. The ends were cut back, 5 bases at V and 1 base at J, with 5 bases in the middle. Looked up from germline, CDR1 is MNHNY and CDR2 is SVGAGI (reference sequence). CDR3 length: 12 residues. CDR3 DNA sequence: TGTGCCAGCAGTAAAACCCAAGAGACCCAGTACTTC. Protein product: CASSKTQETQYF.

This clonotype was seen only a few times. The chain links TRBV20-1 to TRBJ1-6, with a tentative D call TRBD1 (6 bases). V gave up 8 bases and J gave up 4 bases, with 18 bases separating them. Looked up from germline, CDR1 is DFQATT and CDR2 is SNEGSKA (reference sequence). CDR3 length: 15 residues. The CDR3 region has the DNA TGCAGTACCCGACAGGAACTAGGTTATAATTCACCCCTCCACTTT. Protein sequence: CSTRQELGYNSPLHF.

This clonotype has just a few counts. The genes are TRBV24-1 and TRBJ2-1; no clear D. Germline lookup yields CDR1 KGHDR and CDR2 SFDVKD. This CDR3 has 13 residues. Trimming shortened V by 4 bases and J by 4 bases, and 7 bases separated the two germline ends. In DNA form, the CDR3 reads TGTGCCACCAGTGACCCTAGGTACAATGAGCAGTTCTTC. Protein product: CATSDPRYNEQFF.

The chain has TRBV29-1 and TRBJ1-6, with D uncertain. V dropped 4 bases and J dropped 8 bases, with 9 bases sitting between them. The CDR3 contains 12 residues. CDR1 is SQVTM and CDR2 is ANQGSEA in the germline V gene. DNA for the CDR3: TGCAGCGTTGGTGAATTGCATTCACCCCTCCACTTT. This gives the protein CSVGELHSPLHF.